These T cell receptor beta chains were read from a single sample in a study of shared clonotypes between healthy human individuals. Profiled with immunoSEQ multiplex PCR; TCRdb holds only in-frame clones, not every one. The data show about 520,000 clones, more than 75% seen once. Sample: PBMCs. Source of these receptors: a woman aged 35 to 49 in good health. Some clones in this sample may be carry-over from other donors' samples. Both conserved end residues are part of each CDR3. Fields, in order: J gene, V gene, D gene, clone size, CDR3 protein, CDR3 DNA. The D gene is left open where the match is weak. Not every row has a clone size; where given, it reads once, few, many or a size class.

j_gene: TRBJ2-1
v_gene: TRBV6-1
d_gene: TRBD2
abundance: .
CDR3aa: CASILGGSSYNEQFF
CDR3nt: TGTGCCAGCATCCTGGGGGGGAGCTCCTACAATGAGCAGTTCTTC

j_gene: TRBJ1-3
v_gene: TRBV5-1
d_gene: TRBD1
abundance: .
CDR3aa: CASSLSGTGPGNTIYF
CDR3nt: TGCGCCAGCAGCTTGTCCGGGACAGGGCCCGGAAACACCATATATTTT

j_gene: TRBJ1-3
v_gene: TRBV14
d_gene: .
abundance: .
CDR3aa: CASSQDGGSSGNTIYF
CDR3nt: TGTGCCAGCAGCCAAGATGGGGGGAGCTCTGGAAACACCATATATTTT

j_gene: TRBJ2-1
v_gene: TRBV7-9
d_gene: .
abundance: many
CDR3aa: CASSPGTFSYNEQFF
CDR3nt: TGTGCCAGCAGCCCAGGGACTTTCTCCTACAATGAGCAGTTCTTC

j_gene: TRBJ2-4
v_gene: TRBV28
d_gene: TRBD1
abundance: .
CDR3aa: CASSPTGGAAKNIQYF
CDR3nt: TGTGCCAGCAGCCCAACAGGGGGCGCTGCCAAAAACATTCAGTACTTC

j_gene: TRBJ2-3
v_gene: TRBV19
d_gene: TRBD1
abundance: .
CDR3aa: CASNPRDRVLGTQYF
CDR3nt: TGTGCCAGTAACCCCCGGGACAGGGTATTAGGTACGCAGTATTTT

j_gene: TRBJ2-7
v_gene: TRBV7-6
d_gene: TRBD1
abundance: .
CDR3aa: CASSHTGGHEQYF
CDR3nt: TGTGCCAGCAGCCACACAGGGGGTCACGAGCAGTACTTC

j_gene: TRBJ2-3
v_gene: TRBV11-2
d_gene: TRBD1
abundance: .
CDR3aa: CASSTRTGDTQYF
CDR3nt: TGTGCCAGCAGCACCCGGACAGGGGATACGCAGTATTTT

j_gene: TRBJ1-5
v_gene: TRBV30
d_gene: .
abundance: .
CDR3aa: CAWSAGDNQPQHF
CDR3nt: TGTGCCTGGAGTGCCGGGGACAATCAGCCCCAGCATTTT

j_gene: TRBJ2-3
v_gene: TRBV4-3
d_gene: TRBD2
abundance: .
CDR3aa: CASSRQRETDTQYF
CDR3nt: TGCGCCAGCAGCCGCCAGCGGGAGACAGATACGCAGTATTTT

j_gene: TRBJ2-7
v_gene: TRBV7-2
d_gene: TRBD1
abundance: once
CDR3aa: CASSPQTGSYEQYF
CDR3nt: TGTGCCAGCTCTCCTCAGACAGGGTCCTACGAGCAGTACTTC

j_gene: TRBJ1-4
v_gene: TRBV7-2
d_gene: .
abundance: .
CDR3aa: CASSLVSRDEKLFF
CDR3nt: TGTGCCAGCAGCTTAGTCTCCAGAGACGAAAAACTGTTTTTT

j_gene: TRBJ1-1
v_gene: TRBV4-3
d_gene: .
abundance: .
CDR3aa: CASSQNGLPTEAFF
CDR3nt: TGCGCCAGCAGCCAAAACGGGCTTCCCACTGAAGCTTTCTTT

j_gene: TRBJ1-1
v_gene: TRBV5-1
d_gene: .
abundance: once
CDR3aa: CASSPGLRRRGTEAFF
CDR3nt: TGCGCCAGCAGCCCCGGGCTACGGAGGAGGGGCACTGAAGCTTTCTTT

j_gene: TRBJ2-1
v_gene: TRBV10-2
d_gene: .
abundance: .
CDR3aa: CASSESSGGYNEQFF
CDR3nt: TGCGCCAGCAGTGAGTCCTCAGGCGGTTACAATGAGCAGTTCTTC

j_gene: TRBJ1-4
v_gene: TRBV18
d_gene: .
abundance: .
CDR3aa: CASSPFTGSTNEKLFF
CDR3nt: TGTGCCAGCTCACCTTTTACAGGTTCAACTAATGAAAAACTGTTTTTT

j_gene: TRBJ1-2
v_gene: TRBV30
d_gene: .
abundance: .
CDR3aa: CAWSSDFSPHYGYTF
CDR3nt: TGTGCCTGGAGTTCGGACTTTTCCCCCCACTATGGCTACACCTTC

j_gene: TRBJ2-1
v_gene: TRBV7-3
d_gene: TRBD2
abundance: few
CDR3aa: CASSDGLASYNEQFF
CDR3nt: TGTGCCAGCAGCGACGGACTAGCGTCCTACAATGAGCAGTTCTTC

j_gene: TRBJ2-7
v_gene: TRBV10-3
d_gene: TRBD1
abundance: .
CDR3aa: CAISLDRGRTYEQYF
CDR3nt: TGTGCCATCAGTCTGGACAGGGGGCGAACCTACGAGCAGTACTTC

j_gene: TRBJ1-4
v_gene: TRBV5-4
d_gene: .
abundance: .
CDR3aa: CASSLEANEKLFF
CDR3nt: TGTGCCAGCAGCTTGGAGGCTAATGAAAAACTGTTTTTT

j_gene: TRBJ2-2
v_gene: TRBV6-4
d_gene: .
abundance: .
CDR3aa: CASRASRGTGELFF
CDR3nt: TGTGCCAGCAGGGCTTCTCGAGGCACCGGGGAGCTGTTTTTT

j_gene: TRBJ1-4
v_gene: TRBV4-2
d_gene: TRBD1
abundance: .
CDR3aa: CASSWDRGDEKLFF
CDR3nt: TGTGCCAGCAGCTGGGACAGGGGCGATGAAAAACTGTTTTTT

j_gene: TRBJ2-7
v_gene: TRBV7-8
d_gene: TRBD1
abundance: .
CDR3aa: CASRGTGTYEQYF
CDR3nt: TGTGCCAGCCGAGGGACAGGGACCTACGAGCAGTACTTC

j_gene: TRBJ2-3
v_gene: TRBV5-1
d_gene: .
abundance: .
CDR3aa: CASSLDPLGGTDTQYF
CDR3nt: TGCGCCAGCAGCTTAGATCCGTTAGGGGGGACAGATACGCAGTATTTT

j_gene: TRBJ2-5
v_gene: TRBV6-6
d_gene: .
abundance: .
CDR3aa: CASATDRERETQYF
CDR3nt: TGTGCCAGCGCTACAGACCGGGAGCGGGAGACCCAGTACTTC

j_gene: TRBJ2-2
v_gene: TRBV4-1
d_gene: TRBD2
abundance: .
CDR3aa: CASSLSGRGKTGELFF
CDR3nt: TGCGCCAGCAGCCTTAGCGGGAGAGGGAAAACCGGGGAGCTGTTTTTT

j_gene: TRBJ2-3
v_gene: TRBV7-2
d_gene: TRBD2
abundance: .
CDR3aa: CASSLGLAGGTDTQYF
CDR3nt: TGTGCCAGCAGCTTAGGACTAGCGGGAGGCACAGATACGCAGTATTTT

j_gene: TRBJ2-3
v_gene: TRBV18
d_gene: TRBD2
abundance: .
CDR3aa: CASSQLPLAGNSDTQYF
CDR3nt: TGTGCCAGCTCACAATTGCCGCTAGCGGGAAACTCAGATACGCAGTATTTT

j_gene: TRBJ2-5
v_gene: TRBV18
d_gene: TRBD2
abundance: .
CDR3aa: CASSPTSGQETQYF
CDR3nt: TGTGCCAGCTCACCGACTAGCGGCCAAGAGACCCAGTACTTC

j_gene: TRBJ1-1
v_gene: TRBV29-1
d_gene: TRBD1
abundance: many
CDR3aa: CSVERTGEDTEAFF
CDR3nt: TGCAGCGTTGAAAGGACAGGGGAAGACACTGAAGCTTTCTTT

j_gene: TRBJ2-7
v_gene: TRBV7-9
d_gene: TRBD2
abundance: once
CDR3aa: CASSWGTRPTHEQYF
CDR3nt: TGTGCCAGCAGCTGGGGGACTAGACCTACCCACGAGCAGTACTTC

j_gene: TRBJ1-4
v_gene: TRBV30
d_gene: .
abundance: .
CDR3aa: CAWRWAGTNEKLFF
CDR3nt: TGTGCCTGGAGATGGGCAGGAACTAATGAAAAACTGTTTTTT

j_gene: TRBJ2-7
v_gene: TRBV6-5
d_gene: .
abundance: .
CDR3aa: CASSSTPGYYEQYF
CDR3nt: TGTGCCAGCAGTTCGACACCGGGGTACTACGAGCAGTACTTC